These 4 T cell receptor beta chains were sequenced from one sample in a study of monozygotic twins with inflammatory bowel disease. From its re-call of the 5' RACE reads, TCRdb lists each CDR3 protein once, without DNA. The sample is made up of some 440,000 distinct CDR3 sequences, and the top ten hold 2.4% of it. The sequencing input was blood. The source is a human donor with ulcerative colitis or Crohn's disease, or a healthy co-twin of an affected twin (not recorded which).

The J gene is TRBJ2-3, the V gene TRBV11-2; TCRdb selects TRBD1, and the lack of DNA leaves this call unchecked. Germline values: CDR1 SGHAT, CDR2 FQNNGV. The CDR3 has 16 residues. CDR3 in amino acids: CASSLGGGGYTDTQYF.

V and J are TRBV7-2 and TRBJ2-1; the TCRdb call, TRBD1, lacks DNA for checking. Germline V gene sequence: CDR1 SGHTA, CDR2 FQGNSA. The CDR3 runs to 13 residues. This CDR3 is CASSYIQGDEQFF.

The CDR3 region is CASSPPNTGNYEQYF. The gene calls are TRBV18 and TRBJ2-7; TCRdb picks TRBD1, but there is no DNA to check that call. There are 15 residues in the CDR3. The germline V gene encodes CDR1 KGHSH and CDR2 LQKENI.

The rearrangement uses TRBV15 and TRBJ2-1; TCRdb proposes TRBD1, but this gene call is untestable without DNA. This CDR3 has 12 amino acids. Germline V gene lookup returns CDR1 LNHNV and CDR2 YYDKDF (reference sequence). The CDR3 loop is CATSGTPKVPFF.